The 25 T cell receptor beta chains below all came from one sample that was sequenced in a study of OX40 agonist ivuxolimab in advanced cancers. Library method: the immunoSEQ multiplex PCR assay. TCRdb re-hosts the immuneACCESS table, in-frame sequences only. Its copies lack some clones; in the studies checked, an unresolved V gene accounts for under half of them, and the cause for the rest is not known. The sample table lists over 65,000 clones, 90% to 95% of them with a count of one. The top ten constitute approximately 0.32% of the sample. This sample comprised CD4+ or CD8+ T cells sorted from blood, obtained in a trial of the OX40 agonist ivuxolimab. The receptors derive from an adult with an advanced solid tumor such as melanoma, head and neck, liver or kidney cancer.

The V and J genes are TRBV7-8 and TRBJ2-7; D unclear. V was trimmed by 6 bases and J by 0 bases, leaving 12 bases between them. Germline loops: CDR1 SGHVS, CDR2 FQNEAQ. The CDR3 length is 14 residues. The CDR3 protein is CASSPSQGSYEQYF. The CDR3 nucleotides are TGTGCCAGCAGTCCGTCCCAAGGCTCCTACGAGCAGTACTTC.

This clone was observed a handful of times. The chain carries TRBV28 and TRBJ1-2, with a tentative D call TRBD1 (6 bases). CDR3 length equals 13 residues. Trimming removed 8 bases from V and 3 bases from J, with 13 bases in between. CDR1 is MDHEN and CDR2 is SYDVKM in the germline V gene. The CDR3 DNA is TGTGCCAGCCGTCAAACAGGGTACTATGGCTACACCTTC. It specifies CASRQTGYYGYTF.

With regard to this clone: Other DNA sequences in the sample encode the same CDR3. This chain joins TRBV18 and TRBJ1-1; D ambiguous. This CDR3 has 14 residues. Trimming shortened V by 2 bases and J by 2 bases, and 9 bases separated the two germline ends. The germline V gene encodes CDR1 KGHSH and CDR2 LQKENI. CDR3 residues: CASSPGQTNTEAFF. In DNA, the CDR3 is TGTGCCAGCTCACCAGGGCAGACAAACACTGAAGCTTTCTTT.

The chain employs TRBV6-5 and TRBJ2-5; weak D call: TRBD2 (5 bases). Between the trimmed V and J ends, which lost 7 bases and 5 bases, there was a span of 11 bases. In germline, CDR1 is MNHEY, CDR2 SVGAGI. The CDR3 is made up of 12 amino acids. The CDR3 DNA reads TGTGCCAGCACCTCCCGAGGGGAGACCCAGTACTTC. Its protein is CASTSRGETQYF.

The chain joins TRBV9 to TRBJ2-5; 7 bases align to TRBD2. V lost 2 bases and J lost 5; bases outside the gene matches: 9. CDR1 is SGDLS, CDR2 YYNGEE, per germline. This CDR3 is built from 15 residues. CDR3: CASSVYPAGFETQYF. For the CDR3, the DNA is TGTGCCAGCAGCGTGTACCCAGCGGGGTTTGAGACCCAGTACTTC.

This clone has more than one count but fewer than ten. The chain carries TRBV7-9 and TRBJ2-1; D is unresolved. The germline V gene has CDR1 SEHNR and CDR2 FQNEAQ (reference sequence). This CDR3 comprises 15 residues. Deletions cut 5 bases from V and 0 bases from J, with 11 bases between. CDR3 amino acids: CASSGTFSSYNEQFF. DNA for the CDR3: TGTGCCAGCAGCGGAACTTTCAGCTCCTACAATGAGCAGTTCTTC.

This rearrangement joins TRBV19 to TRBJ2-7, with TRBD1 matching 7 bases. Trimming cost V 5 bases and J 0 bases; bases outside gene matches: 7. Germline assignment: CDR1 LNHDA and CDR2 SQIVND (reference sequence). This CDR3 spans 15 amino acids. The CDR3 here is CASSPRDRSSYEQYF. CDR3 nucleotide sequence: TGTGCCAGTAGTCCCCGGGACAGAAGCTCCTACGAGCAGTACTTC. Filled out from reference TRBV19 and TRBJ2-7, the complete variable domain reads DGGITQSPKYLFRKEGQNVTLSCEQNLNHDAMYWYRQDPGQGLRLIYYSQIVNDFQKGDIAEGYSVSREKKESFPLTVTSAQKNPTAFYLCASSPRDRSSYEQYFGPGTRLTVT.

This rearrangement joins TRBV28 to TRBJ2-7; D might be TRBD2 (5 bases). This CDR3 contains 15 residues. The V and J ends lost 6 bases and 4 bases respectively, with 19 bases between them. Looked up from germline, CDR1 is MDHEN and CDR2 is SYDVKM. CDR3 in DNA: TGTGCCAGCAGCCCGCTGGCGGGTTCCGGTTACGAGCAGTACTTC. It specifies CASSPLAGSGYEQYF. Full variable domain (rest looked up from reference TRBV28 and TRBJ2-7): DVKVTQSSRYLVKRTGEKVFLECVQDMDHENMFWYRQDPGLGLRLIYFSYDVKMKEKGDIPEGYSVSREKKERFSLILESASTNQTSMYLCASSPLAGSGYEQYFGPGTRLTVT.

The chain recombines TRBV6-1 with TRBJ2-7; TRBD1 aligns across 9 bases. The length of the CDR3 is 14 residues. Trimming removed 6 bases from V and 0 bases from J; junction bases left unmatched: 3. The germline V gene has CDR1 MNHNS and CDR2 SASEGT. In DNA, the CDR3 is TGTGCCAGCAGCTGGGACAGGGTCTCCTACGAGCAGTACTTC. It translates to CASSWDRVSYEQYF.

The V and J genes are TRBV6-6 and TRBJ1-1; D unclear. V dropped 7 bases and J dropped 1 base, with 10 bases sitting between them. The germline CDR1 and CDR2 sequences are MNHNY and SVGAGI (reference sequence). The length of the CDR3 is 13 residues. CDR3 sequence reads: CASTYGRNTEAFF. CDR3 coding DNA: TGTGCCAGCACCTATGGCAGGAACACTGAAGCTTTCTTT.

CDR3 region: CSVYDSGTSGTDTQYF. For the CDR3, the DNA is TGCAGCGTTTATGATTCCGGGACTAGCGGGACAGATACGCAGTATTTT. This chain joins TRBV29-1 and TRBJ2-3; 12 positions agree with TRBD2. Germline trimming cut 5 bases from V and 3 bases from J; bases unmatched to any gene: 9. Germline values: CDR1 SQVTM, CDR2 ANQGSEA. This CDR3 spans 16 amino acids.

The chain uses TRBV6-5 and TRBJ1-2; 10 nucleotides agree with TRBD1. This CDR3 has 13 residues. With V trimmed by 4 bases and J by 4 bases, 0 bases remained unmatched. Germline values: CDR1 MNHEY, CDR2 SVGAGI. CDR3 residues: CASSWTGGYGYTF. CDR3 in DNA: TGTGCCAGCAGTTGGACAGGGGGCTATGGCTACACCTTC.

This rearrangement joins TRBV6-1 to TRBJ1-2; 11 bases agree with TRBD1. V dropped 6 bases and J dropped 8; count of bases not matched to a gene: 5. The CDR3 extends over 13 amino acids. Germline CDR1 MNHNS, CDR2 SASEGT. The CDR3 nucleotides read TGTGCCAGCAGAGGGGACAGGGGGTCGGGCTACACCTTC. Translation gives CASRGDRGSGYTF.

Turning to this clone: This sample includes further DNA sequences coding for the same CDR3. The chain uses TRBV18 and TRBJ2-7; tentative D call: TRBD2 (5 bases). V was cut by 3 bases and J by 3 bases, with 6 bases left in between. The CDR3 has 12 amino acids. CDR1 is KGHSH, CDR2 LQKENI, per germline. CDR3 nucleotide sequence: TGTGCCAGCTCACCGGGGAGCTACGAGCAGTACTTC. Encoded protein: CASSPGSYEQYF.

CDR3 sequence reads: CAWSGTGGALGEAFF. CDR3 coding DNA: TGTGCCTGGAGTGGTACAGGGGGAGCTTTGGGAGAAGCTTTCTTT. This chain uses TRBV30 with TRBJ1-1, with 8 bases matching TRBD1. CDR3 length equals 15 residues. J gave up 8 bases and V 1 base, and 12 bases lay outside the gene matches. CDR1 GTSNPN and CDR2 SVGIG come from the germline V gene (reference sequence).

The genes are TRBV18 and TRBJ1-2, with unresolved D. The CDR3 has 14 residues. Trimming left V 2 bases short and J 0 bases short, with 7 bases between. Per germline, CDR1 KGHSH and CDR2 LQKENI. CDR3 sequence (DNA): TGTGCCAGCTCACCAGGGAAGTCTAACTATGGCTACACCTTC. Translating gives CASSPGKSNYGYTF. The full variable domain, rest sourced from reference TRBV18 and TRBJ1-2, is NAGVMQNPRHLVRRRGQEARLRCSPMKGHSHVYWYRQLPEEGLKFMVYLQKENIIDESGMPKERFSAEFPKEGPSILRIQQVVRGDSAAYFCASSPGKSNYGYTFGSGTRLTVV.

CDR3: CAISVGTSVDEQFF. Written as DNA, the CDR3 is TGTGCCATCAGTGTTGGGACTAGTGTTGATGAGCAGTTCTTC. The chain uses TRBV10-3 and TRBJ2-1; 8 bases align to TRBD2. V lost 4 bases and J lost 8; bases outside the gene matches: 7. The CDR3 runs 14 residues. Germline V gene lookup returns CDR1 ENHRY and CDR2 SYGVKD.

The chain has TRBV5-4 and TRBJ2-3; the D gene is possibly TRBD1 (6 bases). CDR1 and CDR2 (germline): SGHNT, YYREEE (reference sequence). Deletions cut 4 bases from V and 5 bases from J, with 23 bases between. This CDR3 spans 17 amino acids. The CDR3 region has the DNA TGTGCCAGCAGCCGGGGCGGGCAGGGGAGTTCGTTAGATACGCAGTATTTT. The encoded protein is CASSRGGQGSSLDTQYF.

The chain is built from TRBV5-4 and TRBJ2-7; a weak D match, TRBD2 (6 bases). The CDR3 contains 14 residues. Germline lookup yields CDR1 SGHNT and CDR2 YYREEE (reference sequence). Trimming removed 4 bases at V and 1 base at J, with 12 bases between. In nucleotides, the CDR3 is TGTGCCAGCAGCGCGGTGGGGGGATCCTACGAGCAGTACTTC. Protein product: CASSAVGGSYEQYF.

J is TRBJ2-7 and V is TRBV29-1, with unresolved D. The germline gives CDR1 SQVTM, CDR2 ANQGSEA. V was trimmed by 7 bases and J by 0 bases, leaving 7 bases between them. This CDR3 comprises 11 residues. CDR3 sequence reads: CSGVSSYEQYF. The CDR3 DNA reads as TGCAGCGGTGTGTCCTCCTACGAGCAGTACTTC.

The CDR3 bases are TGTGCCAGCAGTCTACCCGGGACTAGCGGGAGGGGGGGCCCCACAGATACGCAGTATTTT. Residues: CASSLPGTSGRGGPTDTQYF. This chain connects TRBV28 to TRBJ2-3; 16 nucleotides line up with TRBD2. Trimming at V came to 5 bases and at J to 2 bases, leaving 13 bases not matched to a gene. The CDR3 loop spans 20 amino acids. Germline CDR1 reads MDHEN; CDR2 reads SYDVKM.

This chain joins TRBV4-3 and TRBJ1-1; D remains ambiguous. The CDR3 has 15 residues. Trimming left V 4 bases short and J 9 bases short, with 21 bases between. Germline V gene data show CDR1 as LGHNA and CDR2 as YSLEER. This CDR3 reads CASSPSVGTGNKAFF. CDR3 coding DNA: TGCGCCAGCAGCCCTAGCGTAGGTACGGGGAACAAAGCTTTCTTT.

This chain joins TRBV7-3 and TRBJ2-2; D remains unclear. The germline V and J ends were trimmed by 5 bases and 0 bases, with 13 bases remaining between them. Germline CDR1 is SGHTA and CDR2 is FQGTGA. This CDR3 is built from 16 residues. CDR3 sequence: CASSPRNVANTGELFF. CDR3 DNA sequence: TGTGCCAGCAGCCCAAGGAATGTGGCGAACACCGGGGAGCTGTTTTTT.

Comment on this clone: Other DNA variants within this sample encode the same CDR3. J is TRBJ1-5 and V is TRBV10-3; D is uncertain. Germline loops: CDR1 ENHRY, CDR2 SYGVKD. V lost 8 bases to trimming and J lost 1 base, with 12 bases between them. The CDR3 is made up of 14 amino acids. DNA of the CDR3: TGTGCCATCTCGATTGACAAGAGCAATCAGCCCCAGCATTTT. Translated, it gives CAISIDKSNQPQHF.

This chain connects TRBV5-6 to TRBJ1-1; D gene ambiguous. Germline V gene data show CDR1 as SGHDT and CDR2 as YYEEEE. Trimming took off 1 base at V and 10 bases at J, with 11 bases between the two ends. The CDR3 spans 12 residues. CDR3: CASSLNPGGAFF. For the CDR3, the DNA is TGTGCCAGCAGCTTGAATCCGGGTGGAGCTTTCTTT.